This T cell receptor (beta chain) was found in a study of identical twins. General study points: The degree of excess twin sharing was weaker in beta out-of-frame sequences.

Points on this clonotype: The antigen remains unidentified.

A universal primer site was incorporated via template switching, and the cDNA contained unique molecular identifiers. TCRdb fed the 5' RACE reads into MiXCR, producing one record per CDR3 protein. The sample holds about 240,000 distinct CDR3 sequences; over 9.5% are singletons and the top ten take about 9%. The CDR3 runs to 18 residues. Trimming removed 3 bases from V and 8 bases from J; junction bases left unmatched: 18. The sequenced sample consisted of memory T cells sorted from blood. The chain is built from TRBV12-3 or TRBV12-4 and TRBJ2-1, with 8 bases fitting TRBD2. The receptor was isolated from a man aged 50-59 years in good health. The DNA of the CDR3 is TGTGCCAGCAGTTTTCCCCCAGCTCTGGGCGGGGGGAGGGATGAGCAGTTCTTC. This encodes CASSFPPALGGGRDEQFF.